The text below deals with one T cell receptor (beta chain). Its antigen is unidentified. The sample comes from a study of cytomegalovirus exposure and HLA in healthy donors. Study results and caveats: Reported performance of the classifier showed diagnosis of cytomegalovirus status with high specificity and sensitivity.

The data were produced by immunoSEQ multiplex PCR, yet TCRdb's version contains in-frame clones alone and is incomplete. The profile shows about 360,000 clones, 80% to 90% of them singletons. The length of the CDR3 is 14 residues. Germline V lookup: CDR1 KGHSH, CDR2 LQKENI. Trimming took 0 bases from V and 6 from J, leaving 11 bases between them. The sequenced sample consisted of PBMCs. This sequence was found in a woman in her late teens or twenties in good health and CMV-seronegative. This chain joins TRBV18 and TRBJ1-1; D is uncertain. CDR3 protein: CASSPPSASAEAFF. CDR3 coding DNA: TGTGCCAGCTCACCACCGTCAGCTAGCGCTGAAGCTTTCTTT.